This entry lists 12 T cell receptor beta chains sequenced from one sample in a study of cytomegalovirus exposure and HLA in healthy donors. PCR amplification relied on 60 Vbeta primers (plus 13 Jbeta primers). The method was immunoSEQ multiplex PCR; TCRdb's version includes in-frame clones alone and lacks a portion of them. The repertoire holds about 180,000 clones, with roughly 75% as singletons. Sequenced material: PBMCs. The receptors shown here come from a man in his forties in good health and CMV-seronegative.

The chain employs TRBV5-1 and TRBJ2-1; possibly TRBD2 for D (5 bases). The CDR3 runs 14 residues. V lost 4 bases, J lost 6 bases, and 14 bases lay in between. The germline CDR1 and CDR2 sequences are SGHRS and YFSETQ. The DNA for the CDR3 is TGCGCCAGCAGCGCGGGCTCCGCCCCCAATGAGCAGTTCTTC. It yields the protein CASSAGSAPNEQFF.

This clone was found a few times. The genes are TRBV29-1 and TRBJ2-3; perhaps TRBD2 as D (5 bases). There are 13 residues in the CDR3. Germline V CDR1 and CDR2: SQVTM, ANQGSEA. Trimming left V 3 bases short and J 6 bases short, with 13 bases between. CDR3 DNA: TGCAGCGTTGAGAGAGGGCGGTGGGATACGCAGTATTTT. It is translated as CSVERGRWDTQYF.

For the CDR3, the DNA is TGTGCCAGCAGCGACGGGGCTAGCGGGGGGGCGGTTCCCTACAATGAGCAGTTCTTC. Translated: CASSDGASGGAVPYNEQFF. The chain combines TRBV9 with TRBJ2-1, with 12 positions matching TRBD2. J lost 2 bases, V lost 3 bases, and 12 bases had no gene match. The CDR3 is 19 amino acids. Germline V gene lookup returns CDR1 SGDLS and CDR2 YYNGEE.

As DNA, the CDR3 is TGCAGTGCTCCCAGCGGGCAGACCCAGTACTTC. Encoded protein: CSAPSGQTQYF. The chain carries TRBV20-1 and TRBJ2-5; possible D gene TRBD2, 6 bases. Looked up from germline, CDR1 is DFQATT and CDR2 is SNEGSKA (reference sequence). The CDR3 is made up of 11 amino acids. V was trimmed by 5 bases and J by 6 bases, leaving 10 bases between them.

The V and J genes are TRBV10-3 and TRBJ2-2, with TRBD2 identical over 7 bases. The CDR3 runs 14 residues. V gave up 9 bases and J gave up 2 bases; unmatched junction bases: 6. Germline V gene lookup returns CDR1 ENHRY and CDR2 SYGVKD. This CDR3 is CAIRLAENTGELFF. CDR3 coding DNA: TGTGCCATAAGGCTAGCGGAAAACACCGGGGAGCTGTTTTTT.

The V call is TRBV9, the J call TRBJ2-7; a weak D match, TRBD2 (6 bases). The length of the CDR3 is 16 residues. CDR1 SGDLS and CDR2 YYNGEE come from the germline V gene. Deletions cut 0 bases from V and 5 bases from J, with 18 bases between. In DNA form, the CDR3 reads TGTGCCAGCAGCGTAGGTCCCTCGGGGGACCACGACGAGCAGTACTTC. This gives the protein CASSVGPSGDHDEQYF.

The chain is built from TRBV7-6 and TRBJ1-6; D might be TRBD1 (5 bases). The CDR3 length is 14 residues. CDR1 SGHVS and CDR2 FNYEAQ come from the germline V gene. V was trimmed by 1 base and J by 7 bases, leaving 8 bases between them. The CDR3 here is CASSLGKGNSPLHF. The CDR3 DNA follows: TGTGCCAGCAGCTTAGGGAAGGGGAATTCACCCCTCCACTTT.

The chain joins TRBV6-1 to TRBJ1-2; the match to TRBD1 covers 8 bases. This CDR3 comprises 12 residues. V lost 8 bases, J lost 3 bases, and 2 bases stayed unmatched. Looked up from germline, CDR1 is MNHNS and CDR2 is SASEGT. CDR3 sequence reads: CASGDRYYGYTF. Written as DNA, the CDR3 is TGTGCCAGCGGGGACAGGTACTATGGCTACACCTTC.

The chain links TRBV4-1 to TRBJ2-2; the match to TRBD1 covers 8 bases. V was pared by 4 bases and J by 1 base, with 2 bases of the junction left unmatched. Per the germline V gene, CDR1 is MGHRA and CDR2 is YSYEKL. This CDR3 has 15 amino acids. For the CDR3, the DNA is TGCGCCAGCAGCCGAGGGACAGGGAACACCGGGGAGCTGTTTTTT. This codes for CASSRGTGNTGELFF.

The chain joins TRBV6-6 to TRBJ2-2, with D perhaps matching TRBD1 (6 bases). Trimming left V 7 bases short and J 5 bases short, with 14 bases between. The CDR3 consists of 14 residues. Germline CDR1 and CDR2: MNHNY and SVGAGI (reference sequence). The CDR3 DNA reads as TGTGCCAGCAAAACCGGGACAATTACCGGGGAGCTGTTTTTT. Residues: CASKTGTITGELFF.

V usage is TRBV7-2 and J usage is TRBJ2-2; weak D call: TRBD2 (6 bases). V dropped 2 bases and J dropped 4 bases, with 14 bases sitting between them. The germline CDR1 and CDR2 sequences are SGHTA and FQGNSA. This CDR3 has 16 amino acids. In DNA, the CDR3 is TGTGCCAGCAGCTTAAAGACGGGAGCGGGCACCGGGGAGCTGTTTTTT. This encodes CASSLKTGAGTGELFF. The whole variable domain, filled in from reference TRBV7-2 and TRBJ2-2, reads GAGVSQSPSNKVTEKGKDVELRCDPISGHTALYWYRQSLGQGLEFLIYFQGNSAPDKSGLPSDRFSAERTGGSVSTLTIQRTQQEDSAVYLCASSLKTGAGTGELFFGEGSRLTVL.

This chain connects TRBV7-2 to TRBJ1-5; D might be TRBD1 (6 bases). Germline CDR1 is SGHTA and CDR2 is FQGNSA. This CDR3 has 15 residues. V was cut by 2 bases and J by 2 bases, with 10 bases left in between. DNA for the CDR3: TGTGCCAGCAGCTTACAGGGGTTGGGCAATCAGCCCCAGCATTTT. It is translated as CASSLQGLGNQPQHF.